A single sample gave rise to the 20 T cell receptor beta chains below, sequenced in a study of blood T cell repertoires in COVID-19. Only in-frame clones appear in the TCRdb table, and some are missing; sequencing was by immunoSEQ multiplex PCR. The sample has approximately 200,000 clones, 85% to 90% seen once. Sequencing used PBMCs or T cells enriched from blood (not recorded which). The receptor set was obtained from a woman between 18 and 29 years old in a cohort exposed to, infected with or recovered from COVID-19 (not recorded which).

V usage is TRBV4-1 and J usage is TRBJ2-4; no clear D gene. CDR3 length: 15 amino acids. With 6 bases removed from V and 0 bases from J, the gap between germline ends came to 12 bases. CDR1 is MGHRA and CDR2 is YSYEKL in the germline V gene. The chain's CDR3 is CASSSTGLAKNIQYF. In DNA form, the CDR3 reads TGCGCCAGCAGTTCTACTGGGCTAGCCAAAAACATTCAGTACTTC.

The V call is TRBV9, the J call TRBJ2-1; TRBD1 agrees at 9 bases. The CDR3 is made up of 16 amino acids. CDR1 is SGDLS and CDR2 is YYNGEE in the germline V gene. Trimming removed 0 bases from V and 6 bases from J; junction bases left unmatched: 7. CDR3 DNA sequence: TGTGCCAGCAGCGTAGTGGGACAGGGAATCGGCAATGAGCAGTTCTTC. It specifies CASSVVGQGIGNEQFF.

This clone was detected a few times. DNA for the CDR3: TGTGCCACCAGCACCCTCGTCGACACCGGGGAGCTGTTTTTT. Translation gives CATSTLVDTGELFF. V gene TRBV15 combines with J gene TRBJ2-2; D gene ambiguous. Per the germline V gene, CDR1 is LNHNV and CDR2 is YYDKDF (reference sequence). The CDR3 has 14 residues. V was trimmed by 4 bases and J by 3 bases, leaving 9 bases between them. Combining the CDR3 with reference TRBV15 and TRBJ2-2 gives the whole variable domain DAMVIQNPRYQVTQFGKPVTLSCSQTLNHNVMYWYQQKSSQAPKLLFHYYDKDFNNEADTPDNFQSRRPNTSFCFLDIRSPGLGDTAMYLCATSTLVDTGELFFGEGSRLTVL.

The chain carries TRBV10-3 and TRBJ1-2, with D unclear. Germline V lookup: CDR1 ENHRY, CDR2 SYGVKD. V lost 3 bases to trimming and J lost 4 bases, with 9 bases between them. This CDR3 is built from 13 residues. Here the CDR3 reads CAISDQEFYGYTF. CDR3 DNA sequence: TGTGCCATCAGTGATCAGGAATTCTATGGCTACACCTTC.

The DNA for the CDR3 is TGCGCCAGCAGCCATAGCCGGGGTACAGGGGCCTATGGCTACACCTTC. Translated, it gives CASSHSRGTGAYGYTF. The chain recombines TRBV4-1 with TRBJ1-2, with TRBD1 matching 7 bases. The CDR3 consists of 16 residues. Trimming removed 3 bases from V and 4 bases from J; junction bases left unmatched: 11. CDR1 and CDR2 (germline): MGHRA, YSYEKL.

The chain is built from TRBV7-8 and TRBJ2-3, with a weak D call TRBD2 (5 bases). Germline CDR1 and CDR2: SGHVS and FQNEAQ. The CDR3 length is 16 residues. Deletions cut 4 bases from V and 4 bases from J, with 18 bases between. The CDR3 DNA is TGTGCCAGCAGCTGGTCGCGGCTACGAGGGCCAGATACGCAGTATTTT. Encoded protein: CASSWSRLRGPDTQYF. Full variable domain (rest looked up from reference TRBV7-8 and TRBJ2-3): GAGVSQSPRYKVAKRGQDVALRCDPISGHVSLFWYQQALGQGPEFLTYFQNEAQLDKSGLPSDRFFAERPEGSVSTLKIQRTQQEDSAVYLCASSWSRLRGPDTQYFGPGTRLTVL.

This sequence joins TRBV2 and TRBJ1-2, with 7 bases matching TRBD1. J lost 3 bases, V lost 5 bases, and 9 bases had no gene match. CDR3 length: 15 residues. Germline values: CDR1 SNHLY, CDR2 FYNNEI. CDR3 in amino acids: CASSPTGLRHYGYTF. CDR3 bases: TGTGCCAGCAGTCCGACAGGGCTCCGACACTATGGCTACACCTTC.

V and J are TRBV5-1 and TRBJ1-1; TRBD1 is a possible D gene (5 bases). In germline, CDR1 is SGHRS, CDR2 YFSETQ. This CDR3 contains 13 residues. V was clipped by 2 bases and J by 6 bases, with 11 bases between them. The CDR3 loop is CASSLRGPAEAFF. The CDR3 DNA reads TGCGCCAGCAGCTTAAGGGGCCCGGCTGAAGCTTTCTTT.

A single count supports this clone. The chain links TRBV13 to TRBJ1-1; TRBD1 aligns across 8 bases. Germline lookup yields CDR1 PRHDT and CDR2 FYEKMQ (reference sequence). The CDR3 is 18 amino acids. Trimming took 4 bases from V and 1 from J; bases not matched to a gene: 14. CDR3 coding DNA: TGTGCCAGCAGCTCCCTGAAAGACAGGGGAAGCGGGAACACTGAAGCTTTCTTT. It translates to CASSSLKDRGSGNTEAFF.

J is TRBJ2-1 and V is TRBV28; 9 nucleotides match TRBD2. With V trimmed by 7 bases and J by 2 bases, 12 bases remained unmatched. CDR3 length equals 17 residues. CDR1 and CDR2 from the germline V gene are MDHEN and SYDVKM. The CDR3 region is CASIAPSGGGAYNEQFF. DNA for the CDR3: TGTGCCAGCATTGCCCCCTCTGGCGGGGGGGCCTACAATGAGCAGTTCTTC.

The chain carries TRBV24-1 and TRBJ2-2; D gene unclear. Trimming left V 3 bases short and J 3 bases short, with 7 bases between. In germline, CDR1 is KGHDR, CDR2 SFDVKD. CDR3 length: 14 residues. The CDR3 reads CATSDRGYTGELFF. The DNA of the CDR3 is TGTGCCACCAGTGATAGAGGCTACACCGGGGAGCTGTTTTTT.

The chain combines TRBV28 with TRBJ1-1; D might be TRBD1 (6 bases). The length of the CDR3 is 13 residues. V lost 3 bases, J lost 9 bases, and 14 bases lay in between. Per the germline V gene, CDR1 is MDHEN and CDR2 is SYDVKM. The CDR3 bases are TGTGCCAGCAGTTTGGGCACAGGGTTGAAAGCTTTCTTT. It is translated as CASSLGTGLKAFF.

This chain connects TRBV7-9 to TRBJ2-7; the D gene is possibly TRBD2 (7 bases). The CDR3 runs to 14 residues. With 5 bases removed from V and 3 bases from J, the gap between germline ends came to 14 bases. Germline assignment: CDR1 SEHNR and CDR2 FQNEAQ (reference sequence). The CDR3 DNA is TGTGCCAGCAGCCCTCCGGGGGGCAGCTACGAGCAGTACTTC. Translating gives CASSPPGGSYEQYF.

The chain couples TRBV9 to TRBJ1-3, with 7 bases identical to TRBD1. V lost 0 bases and J lost 0; bases outside the gene matches: 3. Germline V gene sequence: CDR1 SGDLS, CDR2 YYNGEE. The CDR3 loop spans 16 amino acids. The CDR3 protein is CASSVGGQTSGNTIYF. DNA of the CDR3: TGTGCCAGCAGCGTAGGGGGACAGACCTCTGGAAACACCATATATTTT.

This clone was detected once. The V call is TRBV5-5, the J call TRBJ2-7; TRBD1 matches 7 bases. Germline lookup yields CDR1 SGHKS and CDR2 YYEKEE (reference sequence). The CDR3 is made up of 15 amino acids. The V and J ends lost 0 bases and 3 bases, in that order; junction bases with no gene match: 6. CDR3 in DNA: TGTGCCAGCAGCTTGGCCTCGGACAGGCACTACGAGCAGTACTTC. It specifies CASSLASDRHYEQYF. Filled out from reference TRBV5-5 and TRBJ2-7, the complete variable domain reads DAGVTQSPTHLIKTRGQQVTLRCSPISGHKSVSWYQQVLGQGPQFIFQYYEKEERGRGNFPDRFSARQFPNYSSELNVNALLLGDSALYLCASSLASDRHYEQYFGPGTRLTVT.

V usage is TRBV2 and J usage is TRBJ2-7; 7 positions match TRBD1. The CDR3 is 14 residues long. Per germline, CDR1 SNHLY and CDR2 FYNNEI. V lost 5 bases to trimming and J lost 0 bases; unmatched junction nucleotides: 4. The CDR3 loop is CASSRQGISYEQYF. CDR3 DNA sequence: TGTGCCAGCAGTCGACAGGGAATCTCCTACGAGCAGTACTTC. Using reference TRBV2 and TRBJ2-7 for the parts outside the CDR3, the full variable domain is EPEVTQTPSHQVTQMGQEVILRCVPISNHLYFYWYRQILGQKVEFLVSFYNNEISEKSEIFDDQFSVERPDGSNFTLKIRSTKLEDSAMYFCASSRQGISYEQYFGPGTRLTVT.

The chain recombines TRBV5-1 with TRBJ2-7, with a possible D match to TRBD1 (5 bases). The CDR3 has 14 residues. Germline V CDR1 and CDR2: SGHRS, YFSETQ. The V end lost 0 bases, the J end lost 2 bases, and 9 bases lay between the germline ends. The CDR3 reads CASSLETGTYEQYF. The CDR3 DNA reads as TGCGCCAGCAGCTTGGAAACAGGTACCTACGAGCAGTACTTC.

J is TRBJ1-1 and V is TRBV18, with D possibly matching TRBD1 (6 bases). The CDR3 is made up of 16 amino acids. The ends were cut back, 3 bases at V and 0 bases at J, with 14 bases in the middle. The germline CDR1 and CDR2 sequences are KGHSH and LQKENI. The CDR3 reads CASSPPPTGLNTEAFF. The CDR3 DNA follows: TGTGCCAGCTCACCCCCCCCCACAGGGCTGAACACTGAAGCTTTCTTT.

V gene TRBV24-1 combines with J gene TRBJ2-1, with 9 bases identical to TRBD1. Per germline, CDR1 KGHDR and CDR2 SFDVKD. The length of the CDR3 is 16 residues. After removal of 0 bases from V and 7 bases from J, the junction contained 6 bases not matched to a gene. CDR3 coding DNA: TGTGCCACCAGTGATTTGCAGGGGACAGGGAGGAATGAGCAGTTCTTC. Protein: CATSDLQGTGRNEQFF.

The V gene is TRBV6-1, the J gene TRBJ1-2, with TRBD1 matching 10 bases. The trim removed 3 bases at V and 2 bases at J, leaving 3 bases unmatched. The germline V gene encodes CDR1 MNHNS and CDR2 SASEGT. This CDR3 spans 15 amino acids. In DNA, the CDR3 is TGTGCCAGCAGTGACCCGGGACAGGGGAACTATGGCTACACCTTC. Amino acid sequence: CASSDPGQGNYGYTF.